The 20 T cell receptor beta chains below come from one sample, sequenced in a study of human T cells and chemical hapten exposure. MiXCR, run by TCRdb on the RACE reads, gives a single entry per CDR3 protein. The table lists tens of thousands of distinct CDR3 sequences, under 13% of them singletons, with 6.8% in the top ten. Time point described: patch test 2, 6 weeks after DPC sensitization. Treatment denoted: therapeutic diphenylcyclopropenone sensitization with weekly scalp DPC. The sample was whole blood, taken in connection with sensitization to the hapten diphenylcyclopropenone (DPC). These receptors came from a woman between 45 and 65 years old with alopecia areata. Some clones in this sample may be carry-over from other donors' samples.

A remark on this clonotype: A clone one base away is much larger, so this may be a read error. The chain recombines TRBV12-3 or TRBV12-4 with TRBJ1-1, with D maybe TRBD1 (5 bases). The CDR3 has 14 amino acids. V lost 3 bases and J 5 bases, leaving 13 bases between the germline ends. The CDR3, as DNA: TGTGCCAGCAGTTTGGGAAGGGGCTGGACTGAAGCTTTCTTT. Residues: CASSLGRGWTEAFF.

V is TRBV20-1 and J is TRBJ1-1; D possibly corresponds to TRBD1 (5 bases). V was cut by 2 bases and J by 0 bases, with 7 bases left in between. The CDR3 runs 13 residues. Germline assignment: CDR1 DFQATT and CDR2 SNEGSKA (reference sequence). CDR3 in DNA: TGCAGTGCTAGACGAGGGGTGAACACTGAAGCTTTCTTT. Its translation: CSARRGVNTEAFF.

This clonotype was counted between two and nine times. J is TRBJ1-2 and V is TRBV25-1; weak D call: TRBD1 (5 bases). Trimming removed 7 bases from V and 4 bases from J, with 13 bases in between. The CDR3 length is 13 residues. The germline V gene has CDR1 MGHDK and CDR2 SYGVNS. Here the CDR3 reads CASMGVGSYGYTF. The CDR3 DNA is TGTGCCAGCATGGGGGTCGGAAGCTATGGCTACACCTTC.

In this sample, this clonotype turned up a few times. The chain couples TRBV11-2 to TRBJ2-2; TRBD1 aligns across 7 bases. Germline values: CDR1 SGHAT, CDR2 FQNNGV. Unmatched junction bases numbered 3, after V lost 5 bases and J lost 6 bases. The CDR3 has 13 residues. CDR3 loop: CASSEQGAGELFF. CDR3 coding DNA: TGTGCCAGCAGCGAGCAGGGGGCCGGGGAGCTGTTTTTT.

This clonotype was detected ten times or more. The chain is built from TRBV4-2 and TRBJ2-7, with 7 bases identical to TRBD1. V lost 10 bases, J lost 5 bases, and 14 bases stayed unmatched. CDR1 is LGHNA and CDR2 is YNFKEQ in the germline V gene. The CDR3 has 14 amino acids. The CDR3 DNA follows: TGTGCCACCGGAACAGGGGCCCTGACCCACGAGCAGTACTTC. Encoded protein: CATGTGALTHEQYF.

This CDR3 is CASSEGRTEAFF. The CDR3 DNA follows: TGCGCCAGCAGTGAAGGGCGCACTGAAGCTTTCTTT. The rearrangement joins TRBV10-2 to TRBJ1-1, with D hard to call. The CDR3 is 12 amino acids. Germline lookup yields CDR1 WSHSY and CDR2 SAAADI. The V end was cut by 3 bases, the J end by 4 bases, with 6 bases between.

Ten or more counts support this clonotype. The gene calls are TRBV11-2 and TRBJ2-6; tentatively, D is TRBD2 (6 bases). The CDR3 has 16 residues. Trimming took off 0 bases at V and 4 bases at J, with 10 bases between the two ends. In germline, CDR1 is SGHAT, CDR2 FQNNGV. The CDR3 DNA is TGTGCCAGCAGCTTAGAGGGAGGTGCCGGGGCCAACGTCCTGACTTTC. Protein: CASSLEGGAGANVLTF.

This clonotype was detected only a few times. V is TRBV14 and J is TRBJ2-5; D may be TRBD2 (5 bases). Germline assignment: CDR1 SGHDN and CDR2 FVKESK. The V end lost 5 bases, the J end lost 3 bases, and 16 bases lay between the germline ends. The CDR3 totals 15 residues. Written as DNA, the CDR3 is TGTGCCAGCAGCGAGGAGTTCGGGGATGAAGAGACCCAGTACTTC. This translates into CASSEEFGDEETQYF.

At least ten counts were recorded for this clonotype. The gene calls are TRBV3-1 and TRBJ2-6; D could derive from TRBD1 or TRBD2 (5 bases each). This CDR3 comprises 14 residues. V was clipped by 9 bases and J by 7 bases, with 16 bases between them. The V gene's germline CDR1 is LGHDT and CDR2 YNNKEL (reference sequence). This CDR3 is CASTPRGEANVLTF. The CDR3 nucleotides read TGTGCCAGTACCCCAAGAGGGGAAGCCAACGTCCTGACTTTC. Using reference TRBV3-1 and TRBJ2-6 for the parts outside the CDR3, the full variable domain is DTAVSQTPKYLVTQMGNDKSIKCEQNLGHDTMYWYKQDSKKFLKIMFSYNNKELIINETVPNRFSPKSPDKAHLNLHINSLELGDSAVYFCASTPRGEANVLTFGAGSRLTVL.

The rearrangement links TRBV20-1 to TRBJ2-7; no reliable D call. Trimming left V 5 bases short and J 2 bases short, with 4 bases between. Per the germline V gene, CDR1 is DFQATT and CDR2 is SNEGSKA (reference sequence). The length of the CDR3 is 10 residues. Here the CDR3 reads CSASPYEQYF. Written as DNA, the CDR3 is TGCAGTGCTTCACCCTACGAGCAGTACTTC.

This clonotype was seen repeatedly, ten times or more. The chain combines TRBV12-3 or TRBV12-4 with TRBJ1-2; D not resolved. The V end lost 1 base, the J end lost 3 bases, and 12 bases lay between the germline ends. CDR3 length: 15 amino acids. CDR3 bases: TGTGCCAGCAGTTTAGGGGGAGAACCCCACTATGGCTACACCTTC. This gives the protein CASSLGGEPHYGYTF.

In its sample, this clonotype is medium-sized. V gene TRBV7-9 combines with J gene TRBJ2-1; 7 bases are a match to TRBD2. The CDR3 is 19 residues long. The germline V gene has CDR1 SEHNR and CDR2 FQNEAQ (reference sequence). V dropped 1 base and J dropped 15; count of bases not matched to a gene: 27. The CDR3 DNA follows: TGTGCCAGCAGCTTAGGAGTCTCAATTCGCGTTGGGGAGGGCCCTCAACCGTTCTTC. It translates to CASSLGVSIRVGEGPQPFF.

The sample holds many counts of this clonotype. V gene TRBV30 combines with J gene TRBJ2-1; tentative D call: TRBD2 (5 bases). Trimming removed 4 bases from V and 5 bases from J, with 12 bases in between. CDR1 is GTSNPN, CDR2 SVGIG, per germline (reference sequence). The CDR3 extends over 13 amino acids. CDR3 DNA sequence: TGTGCCTGGAATCTACTAGTGAACAATGAGCAGTTCTTC. Its translation: CAWNLLVNNEQFF.

Many counts were recorded for this clonotype. The chain combines TRBV27 with TRBJ2-7; D perhaps matches TRBD1 (6 bases). CDR1 and CDR2 (germline): MNHEY, SMNVEV (reference sequence). V was clipped by 6 bases and J by 1 base, with 16 bases between them. There are 15 residues in the CDR3. CDR3 loop: CASRQGSGSSYEQYF. CDR3 DNA: TGTGCCAGCAGGCAGGGGTCCGGCTCTTCCTACGAGCAGTACTTC.

This chain uses TRBV7-9 with TRBJ2-7; TRBD1 matches 7 bases. The V gene end was trimmed by 7 bases and the J gene end by 4 bases; junction bases not matched to a gene: 10. Germline V gene sequence: CDR1 SEHNR, CDR2 FQNEAQ (reference sequence). The length of the CDR3 is 14 residues. The CDR3 DNA reads TGTGCCAGCACCCAACCCGGGACAGAATACGAGCAGTACTTC. It translates to CASTQPGTEYEQYF.

CDR3 bases: TGCAGCGTGAAATCGACAGGGGGAGTTCAGGAAAAACTGTTTTTT. Translation: CSVKSTGGVQEKLFF. V gene TRBV29-1 combines with J gene TRBJ1-4; TRBD1 matches at 9 bases. Trimming removed 6 bases from V and 8 bases from J; junction bases left unmatched: 13. The CDR3 extends over 15 amino acids. Germline CDR1 is SQVTM and CDR2 is ANQGSEA.

The V gene is TRBV6-5, the J gene TRBJ2-7; 13 bases are a match to TRBD2. The CDR3 spans 18 residues. The ends lost 5 bases at V and 0 bases at J; junction bases unmatched: 10. Germline assignment: CDR1 MNHEY and CDR2 SVGAGI. Here the CDR3 reads CASSTSGTSGIRSYEQYF. Written as DNA, the CDR3 is TGTGCCAGCAGTACCTCCGGGACTAGCGGGATTCGCTCCTACGAGCAGTACTTC.

The V gene is TRBV14, the J gene TRBJ2-5; D gene uncertain. CDR3 size: 16 residues. Germline V CDR1 and CDR2: SGHDN, FVKESK. V dropped 5 bases and J dropped 5 bases, with 21 bases sitting between them. The CDR3 spells CASSTRTGFHGETQYF. CDR3 nucleotide sequence: TGTGCCAGCAGCACCAGGACGGGCTTCCATGGGGAGACCCAGTACTTC.

The J gene is TRBJ2-2, the V gene TRBV6-2 or TRBV6-3; D gene uncertain. V was trimmed by 2 bases and J by 6 bases, leaving 10 bases between them. Germline CDR1 MNHEY, CDR2 SVGEGT. This CDR3 is built from 14 residues. The CDR3: CASSYNRWPGELFF. CDR3 nucleotides: TGTGCCAGCAGTTACAATAGGTGGCCCGGGGAGCTGTTTTTT.

This clonotype was seen at least ten times. The chain links TRBV5-1 to TRBJ1-1, with D perhaps matching TRBD1 (6 bases). This CDR3 comprises 14 residues. Germline CDR1 SGHRS, CDR2 YFSETQ. Trimming left V 1 base short and J 1 base short, with 8 bases between. The CDR3 region has the DNA TGCGCCAGCAGCTTGACAGGGACGAACACTGAAGCTTTCTTT. Its protein product is CASSLTGTNTEAFF. Supplemented by reference TRBV5-1 and TRBJ1-1, the full variable domain reads KAGVTQTPRYLIKTRGQQVTLSCSPISGHRSVSWYQQTPGQGLQFLFEYFSETQRNKGNFPGRFSGRQFSNSRSEMNVSTLELGDSALYLCASSLTGTNTEAFFGQGTRLTVV.